A single T cell receptor (beta chain) is shown here with its context. The antigen is unknown. The CDR3 does not close with the conserved phenylalanine or tryptophan, likely indicating a read error. It was from around 20-30 mg of unsorted bulk tissue that RNA and DNA were co-extracted. Enrolled patients were chronically infected with HBV and treatment-naive. The sample comes from a study of tumor-infiltrating lymphocytes in primary liver carcinoma. In the study overall: Sequenced samples came back with roughly 3.65 to 8 million productive TCRbeta reads, and the counts looked alike across tissue types.

TCR beta cDNA was made from 400 to 600 ng total RNA with a constant-region primer. Nested multiplex PCR, run for three rounds with slightly modified ARM-PCR, yielded TCR beta libraries. In the first two PCR rounds, TRBV1-TRBV30 forward primers were paired with a C-beta reverse primer, and each round lasted around 10 cycles. MiXCR, applied by TCRdb to the multiplex PCR reads, yields one record per CDR3 protein. The data show roughly 120,000 distinct CDR3 sequences, roughly 70% seen once. J lost 9 bases, V lost 5 bases, and 7 bases had no gene match. This CDR3 region has 14 residues. Broader study findings: Tumor-adjacent and tumor-blood pairs shared a smaller degree of overlap than tumor region pairs. The top-250-clone fraction was significantly higher in tumors than in blood (p = 0.039).

The sequence was collected from an older woman with primary liver carcinoma and hepatitis B virus infection. The sequenced sample consisted of tumor-adjacent normal liver tissue. The chain employs TRBV12-3 or TRBV12-4 and TRBJ2-1, with 10 bases fitting TRBD2. The CDR3 sequence is CASSITSGRGEQFL. In DNA, the CDR3 is TGTGCCAGCAGTATAACAAGCGGGAGGGGTGAGCAGTTCTTA.